A single sample gave rise to the 3 T cell receptor beta chains below, sequenced in a study of blood T cells in healthy people across ages. Alongside a J-beta primer mix, a sample-barcoded 5' primer served in a second PCR lasting about 7 to 12 cycles. One entry per CDR3 protein results from TCRdb running MiXCR on the 5' RACE reads. The table shows 800,000 or so distinct CDR3 sequences, with around two thirds occurring only once. Source material: blood. These receptors were collected from a man younger than 40 in good health.

The chain links TRBV15 to TRBJ2-1; maybe TRBD2 (6 bases). The CDR3 has 17 residues. The germline V and J ends were trimmed by 0 bases and 0 bases, with 12 bases remaining between them. In germline, CDR1 is LNHNV, CDR2 YYDKDF (reference sequence). CDR3 sequence (DNA): TGTGCCACCAGCAGAGAGCGGGGCTGGAGCTCCTACAATGAGCAGTTCTTC. Translating gives CATSRERGWSSYNEQFF.

This clonotype appeared a few times. This rearrangement joins TRBV20-1 to TRBJ1-6; D might be TRBD1 (5 bases). The CDR3 spans 16 residues. Trimming left V 6 bases short and J 7 bases short, with 22 bases between. Per germline, CDR1 DFQATT and CDR2 SNEGSKA (reference sequence). In DNA form, the CDR3 reads TGCAGTGCCCATCCGTTAGGGGAGGGAAGGAATTCACCCCTCCACTTT. Amino acids: CSAHPLGEGRNSPLHF.

The V gene is TRBV29-1, the J gene TRBJ1-2, with D perhaps TRBD1 (6 bases). This CDR3 comprises 12 residues. Trimming pared 7 bases from V and 7 bases from J, leaving 16 bases between. The germline gives CDR1 SQVTM, CDR2 ANQGSEA. The CDR3 sequence: CSAEGGRVGYTF. CDR3 DNA: TGCAGCGCGGAGGGGGGGCGAGTTGGCTACACCTTC.